The clone carrying this T cell receptor (beta chain) was seen once. In the authors' workflow: Nucleated cell number was recorded as an estimate derived from reference gene primer amplification. The repertoire was sequenced with immunoSEQ multiplex PCR; TCRdb's copy has only in-frame clones and lacks some. V and J calls and clone size are those listed in that table; D and trimming were worked out from the DNA. This sample carries some 250,000 clones, about four fifths of them seen once, and the ten largest clones take approximately 4.8%. These data originate in a study of blood T cell repertoires in COVID-19. As for the study in general: Samples representing acute and convalescent COVID-19 were sourced from the United States, Italy and Spain. The analysed material was cDNA or gDNA that came from T cells, B-cell-depleted T cells, or PBMCs.

The V end was cut by 4 bases, the J end by 8 bases, with 17 bases between. Germline V CDR1 and CDR2: MNHEY, SVGAGI. CDR3 length equals 14 residues. The clonotype originates from a man between 50 and 59 years old with active or convalescent COVID-19. Sequenced material: peripheral blood. This chain uses TRBV6-5 with TRBJ1-2, with D unclear. The DNA of the CDR3 is TGTGCCAGCAGTTTAATTCAGTCGCGGGCGGGCTACACCTTC. It codes for CASSLIQSRAGYTF.